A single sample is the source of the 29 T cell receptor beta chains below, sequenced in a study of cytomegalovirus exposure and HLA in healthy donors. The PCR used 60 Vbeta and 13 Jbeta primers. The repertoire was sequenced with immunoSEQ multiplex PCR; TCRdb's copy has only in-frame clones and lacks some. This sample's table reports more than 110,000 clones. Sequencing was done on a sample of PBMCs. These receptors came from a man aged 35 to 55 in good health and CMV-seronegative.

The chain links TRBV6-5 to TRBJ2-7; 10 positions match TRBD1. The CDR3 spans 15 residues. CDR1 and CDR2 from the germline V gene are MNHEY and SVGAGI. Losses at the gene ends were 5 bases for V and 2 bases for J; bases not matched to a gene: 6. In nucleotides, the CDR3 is TGTGCCAGCAGTCTTGACAGGGGGCTAACCTACGAGCAGTACTTC. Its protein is CASSLDRGLTYEQYF.

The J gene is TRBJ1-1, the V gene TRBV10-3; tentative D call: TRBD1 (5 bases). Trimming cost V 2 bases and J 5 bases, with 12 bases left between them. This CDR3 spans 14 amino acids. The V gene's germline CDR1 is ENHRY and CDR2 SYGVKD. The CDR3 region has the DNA TGTGCCATCAGTGAGCGGGGGGAGGAGACTGAAGCTTTCTTT. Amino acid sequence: CAISERGEETEAFF.

This CDR3 is CASSLTYTPGSGELFF. CDR3 bases: TGTGCCAGCAGCTTGACGTACACCCCTGGGAGCGGGGAGCTGTTTTTT. The chain employs TRBV5-8 and TRBJ2-2; perhaps TRBD2 as D (5 bases). The CDR3 is 16 amino acids. Trimming took 1 base from V and 7 from J, leaving 17 bases between them. Germline V gene sequence: CDR1 SGHTS, CDR2 YDEGEE. Looking up the rest from reference TRBV5-8 and TRBJ2-2 gives the full variable domain: EAGVTQSPTHLIKTRGQQATLRCSPISGHTSVYWYQQALGLGLQFLLWYDEGEERNRGNFPPRFSGRQFPNYSSELNVNALELEDSALYLCASSLTYTPGSGELFFGEGSRLTVL.

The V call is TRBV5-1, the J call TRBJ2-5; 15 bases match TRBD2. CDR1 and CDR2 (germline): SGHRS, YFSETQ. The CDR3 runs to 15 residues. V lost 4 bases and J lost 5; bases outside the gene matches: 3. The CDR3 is CASSGGLAGGETQYF. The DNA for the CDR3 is TGCGCCAGCAGCGGAGGACTAGCGGGGGGGGAGACCCAGTACTTC.

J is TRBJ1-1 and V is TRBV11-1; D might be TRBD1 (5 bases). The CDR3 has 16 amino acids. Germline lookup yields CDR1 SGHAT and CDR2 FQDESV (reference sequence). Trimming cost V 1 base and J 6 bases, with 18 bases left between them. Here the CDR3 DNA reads TGTGCCAGCAGCTTAGTCTCAGACGGGGGGAGGTCTGAAGCTTTCTTT. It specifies CASSLVSDGGRSEAFF.

CDR3 in amino acids: CASSPRDRERGYTF. DNA of the CDR3: TGTGCCAGCTCACCACGGGACAGGGAAAGGGGCTACACCTTC. The rearrangement uses TRBV18 and TRBJ1-2; 9 bases map to TRBD1. Germline CDR1 and CDR2: KGHSH and LQKENI. CDR3 size: 14 residues. The V segment lost 1 base and the J segment 8 bases; nucleotides outside the gene matches: 5.

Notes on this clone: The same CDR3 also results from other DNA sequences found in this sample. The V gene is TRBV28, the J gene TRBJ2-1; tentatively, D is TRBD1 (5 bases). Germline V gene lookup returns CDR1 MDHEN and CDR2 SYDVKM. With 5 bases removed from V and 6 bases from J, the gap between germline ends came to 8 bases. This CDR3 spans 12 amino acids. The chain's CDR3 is CASSLQGNEQFF. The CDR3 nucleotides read TGTGCCAGCAGTCTTCAGGGCAATGAGCAGTTCTTC. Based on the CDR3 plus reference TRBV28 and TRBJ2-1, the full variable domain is DVKVTQSSRYLVKRTGEKVFLECVQDMDHENMFWYRQDPGLGLRLIYFSYDVKMKEKGDIPEGYSVSREKKERFSLILESASTNQTSMYLCASSLQGNEQFFGPGTRLTVL.

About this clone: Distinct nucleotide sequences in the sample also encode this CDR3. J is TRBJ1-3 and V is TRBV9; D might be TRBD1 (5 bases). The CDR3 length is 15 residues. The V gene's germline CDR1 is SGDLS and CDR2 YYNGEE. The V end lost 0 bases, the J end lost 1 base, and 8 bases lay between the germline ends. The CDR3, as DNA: TGTGCCAGCAGCGTAGGGGCAGGGTCTGGAAACACCATATATTTT. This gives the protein CASSVGAGSGNTIYF. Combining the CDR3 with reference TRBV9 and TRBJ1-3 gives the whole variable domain DSGVTQTPKHLITATGQRVTLRCSPRSGDLSVYWYQQSLDQGLQFLIQYYNGEERAKGNILERFSAQQFPDLHSELNLSSLELGDSALYFCASSVGAGSGNTIYFGEGSWLTVV.

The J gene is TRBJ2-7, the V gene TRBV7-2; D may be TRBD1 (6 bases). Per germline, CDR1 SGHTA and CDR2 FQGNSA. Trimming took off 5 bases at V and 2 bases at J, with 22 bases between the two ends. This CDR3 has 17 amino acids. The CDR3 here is CASSPAPRQDFPYEQYF. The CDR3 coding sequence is TGTGCCAGCAGCCCCGCTCCCAGACAGGACTTTCCCTACGAGCAGTACTTC.

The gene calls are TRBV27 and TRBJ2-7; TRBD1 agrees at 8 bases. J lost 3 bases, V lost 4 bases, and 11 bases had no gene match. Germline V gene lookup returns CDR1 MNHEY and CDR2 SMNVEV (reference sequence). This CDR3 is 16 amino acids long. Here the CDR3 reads CASSSGTGYQGYEQYF. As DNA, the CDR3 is TGTGCCAGCAGTTCCGGGACAGGTTATCAAGGCTACGAGCAGTACTTC.

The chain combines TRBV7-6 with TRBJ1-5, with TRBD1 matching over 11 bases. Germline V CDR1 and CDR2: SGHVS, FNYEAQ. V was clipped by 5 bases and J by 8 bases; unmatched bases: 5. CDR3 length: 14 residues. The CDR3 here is CASSTRTGGEPQHF. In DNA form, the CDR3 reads TGTGCCAGCAGCACCCGGACAGGGGGCGAGCCCCAGCATTTT.

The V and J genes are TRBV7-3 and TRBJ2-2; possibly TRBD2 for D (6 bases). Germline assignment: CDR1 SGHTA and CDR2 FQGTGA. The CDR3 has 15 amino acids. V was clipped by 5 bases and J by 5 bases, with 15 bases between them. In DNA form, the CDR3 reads TGTGCCAGCAGCCGGGTTGGAGGGGAGACCGGGGAGCTGTTTTTT. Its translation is CASSRVGGETGELFF.

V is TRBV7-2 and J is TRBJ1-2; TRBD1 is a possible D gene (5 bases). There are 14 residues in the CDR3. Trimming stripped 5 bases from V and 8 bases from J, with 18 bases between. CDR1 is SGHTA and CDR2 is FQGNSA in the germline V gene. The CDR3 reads CASSPSPPRGGYTF. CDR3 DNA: TGTGCCAGCAGCCCCAGCCCCCCACGGGGGGGCTACACCTTC.

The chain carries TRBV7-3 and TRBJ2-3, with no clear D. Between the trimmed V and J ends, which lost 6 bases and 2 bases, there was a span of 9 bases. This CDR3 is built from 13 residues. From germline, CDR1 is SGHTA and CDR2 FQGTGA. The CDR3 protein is CASRLSTTDTQYF. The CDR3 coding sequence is TGTGCCAGCAGGCTTAGCACCACAGATACGCAGTATTTT.

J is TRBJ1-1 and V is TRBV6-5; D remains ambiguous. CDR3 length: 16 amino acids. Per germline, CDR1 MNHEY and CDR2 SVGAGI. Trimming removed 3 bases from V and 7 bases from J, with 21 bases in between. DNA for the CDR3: TGTGCCAGCAGTTATCACCAGCCAGTATGGCGGGGTGAAGCTTTCTTT. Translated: CASSYHQPVWRGEAFF.

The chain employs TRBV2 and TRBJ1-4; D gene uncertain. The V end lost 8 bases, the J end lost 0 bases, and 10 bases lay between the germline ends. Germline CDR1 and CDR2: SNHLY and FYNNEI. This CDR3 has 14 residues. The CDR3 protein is CASVKLATNEKLFF. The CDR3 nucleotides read TGTGCCAGCGTAAAGCTGGCAACTAATGAAAAACTGTTTTTT.

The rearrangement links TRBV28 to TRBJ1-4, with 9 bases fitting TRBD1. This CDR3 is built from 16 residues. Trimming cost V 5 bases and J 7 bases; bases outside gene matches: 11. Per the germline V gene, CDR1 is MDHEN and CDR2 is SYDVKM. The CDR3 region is CASSKERTGVSEKLFF. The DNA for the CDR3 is TGTGCCAGCAGTAAGGAACGGACAGGGGTATCTGAAAAACTGTTTTTT.

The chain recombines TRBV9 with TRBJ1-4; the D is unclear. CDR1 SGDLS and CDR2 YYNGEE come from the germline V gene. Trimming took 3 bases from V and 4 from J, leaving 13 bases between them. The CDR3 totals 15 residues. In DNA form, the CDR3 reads TGTGCCAGCAGCGCCGATCAGGCTTTTAATGAAAAACTGTTTTTT. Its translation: CASSADQAFNEKLFF.

CDR3 protein: CATTSGYTEAFF. The CDR3 coding sequence is TGTGCCACCACGTCAGGGTACACTGAAGCTTTCTTT. The chain links TRBV28 to TRBJ1-1, with TRBD1 as a possible D gene (5 bases). Per germline, CDR1 MDHEN and CDR2 SYDVKM. CDR3 length: 12 amino acids. Trimming removed 10 bases at V and 3 bases at J, with 12 bases between.

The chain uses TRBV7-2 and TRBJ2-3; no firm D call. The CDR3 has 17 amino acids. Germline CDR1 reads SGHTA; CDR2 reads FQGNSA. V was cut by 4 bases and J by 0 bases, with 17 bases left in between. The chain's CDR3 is CASSSNVWRYSTDTQYF. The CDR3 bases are TGTGCCAGCAGCTCTAACGTGTGGAGATATAGCACAGATACGCAGTATTTT. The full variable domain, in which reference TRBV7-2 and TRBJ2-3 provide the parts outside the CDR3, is GAGVSQSPSNKVTEKGKDVELRCDPISGHTALYWYRQSLGQGLEFLIYFQGNSAPDKSGLPSDRFSAERTGGSVSTLTIQRTQQEDSAVYLCASSSNVWRYSTDTQYFGPGTRLTVL.

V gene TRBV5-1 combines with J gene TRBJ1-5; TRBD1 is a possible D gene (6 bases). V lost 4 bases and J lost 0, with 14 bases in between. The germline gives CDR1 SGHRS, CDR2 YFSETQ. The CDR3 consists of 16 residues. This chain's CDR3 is CASSHEGHYSNQPQHF. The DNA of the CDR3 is TGCGCCAGCAGCCATGAGGGACACTATAGCAATCAGCCCCAGCATTTT.

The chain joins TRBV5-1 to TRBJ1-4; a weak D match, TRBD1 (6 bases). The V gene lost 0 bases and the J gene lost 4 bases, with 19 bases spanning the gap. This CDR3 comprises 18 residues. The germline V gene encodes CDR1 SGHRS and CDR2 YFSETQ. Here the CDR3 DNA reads TGCGCCAGCAGCTTGGCCTGGGGGGGCTCTTGGGATAATGAAAAACTGTTTTTT. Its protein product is CASSLAWGGSWDNEKLFF.

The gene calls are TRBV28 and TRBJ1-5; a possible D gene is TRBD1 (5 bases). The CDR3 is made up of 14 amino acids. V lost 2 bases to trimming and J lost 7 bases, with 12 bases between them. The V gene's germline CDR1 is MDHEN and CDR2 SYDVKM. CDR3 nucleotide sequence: TGTGCCAGCAGTTTACAGGGTCTTGACCAGCCCCAGCATTTT. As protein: CASSLQGLDQPQHF. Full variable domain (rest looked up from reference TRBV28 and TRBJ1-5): DVKVTQSSRYLVKRTGEKVFLECVQDMDHENMFWYRQDPGLGLRLIYFSYDVKMKEKGDIPEGYSVSREKKERFSLILESASTNQTSMYLCASSLQGLDQPQHFGDGTRLSIL.

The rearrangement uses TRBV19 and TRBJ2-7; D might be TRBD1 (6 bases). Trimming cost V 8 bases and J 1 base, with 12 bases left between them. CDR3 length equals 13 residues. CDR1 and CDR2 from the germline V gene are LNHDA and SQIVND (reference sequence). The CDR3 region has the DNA TGTGCCAGTGCCCAGGGGCAATCCTACGAGCAGTACTTC. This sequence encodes CASAQGQSYEQYF.

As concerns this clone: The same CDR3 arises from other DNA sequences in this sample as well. CDR3 DNA: TGTGCCAGCAGCGTAGGACAGGGGGCCTACGAGCAGTACTTC. Translated: CASSVGQGAYEQYF. This chain connects TRBV9 to TRBJ2-7, with 9 bases fitting TRBD1. Germline lookup yields CDR1 SGDLS and CDR2 YYNGEE. The J segment lost 2 bases and the V segment lost 0 bases, leaving 0 bases of the junction unmatched. The CDR3 has 14 amino acids.

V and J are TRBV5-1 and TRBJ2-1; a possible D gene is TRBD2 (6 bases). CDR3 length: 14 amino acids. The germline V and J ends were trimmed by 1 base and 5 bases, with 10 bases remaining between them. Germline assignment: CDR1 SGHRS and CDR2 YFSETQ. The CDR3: CASSLYGGNNEQFF. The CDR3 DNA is TGCGCCAGCAGCTTGTACGGCGGGAACAATGAGCAGTTCTTC. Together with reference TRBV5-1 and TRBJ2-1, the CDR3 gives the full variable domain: KAGVTQTPRYLIKTRGQQVTLSCSPISGHRSVSWYQQTPGQGLQFLFEYFSETQRNKGNFPGRFSGRQFSNSRSEMNVSTLELGDSALYLCASSLYGGNNEQFFGPGTRLTVL.

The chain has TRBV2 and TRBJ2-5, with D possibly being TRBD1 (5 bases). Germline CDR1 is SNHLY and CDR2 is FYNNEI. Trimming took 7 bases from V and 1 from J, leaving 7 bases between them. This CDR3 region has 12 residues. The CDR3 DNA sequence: TGTGCCAGCAAAAGGGGCCAAGAGACCCAGTACTTC. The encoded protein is CASKRGQETQYF.

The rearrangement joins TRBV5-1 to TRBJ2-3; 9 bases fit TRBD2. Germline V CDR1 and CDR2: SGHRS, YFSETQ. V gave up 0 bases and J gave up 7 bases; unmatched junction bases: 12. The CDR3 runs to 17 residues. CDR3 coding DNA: TGCGCCAGCAGCTTGGCCTCGGGAGCGGGGGGCCTGTATACGCAGTATTTT. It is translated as CASSLASGAGGLYTQYF.

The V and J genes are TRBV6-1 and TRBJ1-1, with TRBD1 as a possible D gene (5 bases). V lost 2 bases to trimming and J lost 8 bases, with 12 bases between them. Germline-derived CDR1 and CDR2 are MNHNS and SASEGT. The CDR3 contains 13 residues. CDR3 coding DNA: TGTGCCAGCAGTGAATCAGGGATGCCCGAAGCTTTCTTT. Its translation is CASSESGMPEAFF.